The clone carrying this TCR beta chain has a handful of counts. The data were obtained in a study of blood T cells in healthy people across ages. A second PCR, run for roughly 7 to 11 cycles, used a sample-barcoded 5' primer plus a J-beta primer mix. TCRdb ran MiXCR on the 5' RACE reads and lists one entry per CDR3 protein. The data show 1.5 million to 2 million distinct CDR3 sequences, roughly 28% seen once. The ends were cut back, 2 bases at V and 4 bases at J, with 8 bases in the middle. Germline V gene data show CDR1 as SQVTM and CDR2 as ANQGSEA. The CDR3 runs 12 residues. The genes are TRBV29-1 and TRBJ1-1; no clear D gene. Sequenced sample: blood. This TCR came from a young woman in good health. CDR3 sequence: CSVERRSTEAFF. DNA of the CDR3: TGCAGCGTTGAACGGAGGAGCACTGAAGCTTTCTTT.